Described below is a single T cell receptor beta chain sequence and its context. Its antigen remains unidentified. These data come from a study of OX40 agonist ivuxolimab in advanced cancers. For the study at large: Patients were treated with ivuxolimab, an agonistic anti-OX40 (CD134) antibody. Patients assigned to dose escalation were diagnosed with hepatocellular carcinoma, melanoma, renal cell or head and neck cancer. Eligibility rules accepted prior anti-PD-1, anti-PD-L1 or anti-CTLA-4 therapy, and 30% to 40% had some. Study conclusions and caveats: Antigen specificity remained undetermined for the expanded peripheral T cells.

The CDR3 sequence is 15 residues long. Per the germline V gene, CDR1 is SGDLS and CDR2 is YYNGEE. J gave up 5 bases and V 6 bases, and 14 bases lay outside the gene matches. The assay was immunoSEQ multiplex PCR, and TCRdb's table has in-frame clones only and misses some. The data hold roughly 22,000 clones, with 80% to 90% observed a single time. Here the sequenced sample was CD4+ or CD8+ T cells sorted from blood, taken in a trial of the OX40 agonist ivuxolimab. This clonotype originated in an adult with an advanced solid tumor such as melanoma, head and neck, liver or kidney cancer. V usage is TRBV9 and J usage is TRBJ2-7; TRBD2 matches 7 bases. The CDR3 DNA reads TGTGCCAGCACGGAGGGAGGGTACCCATCCAACGAGCAGTACTTC. This codes for CASTEGGYPSNEQYF. Full variable domain (rest looked up from reference TRBV9 and TRBJ2-7): DSGVTQTPKHLITATGQRVTLRCSPRSGDLSVYWYQQSLDQGLQFLIQYYNGEERAKGNILERFSAQQFPDLHSELNLSSLELGDSALYFCASTEGGYPSNEQYFGPGTRLTVT.